This T cell receptor (beta chain) was sequenced for a study of control samples from healthy donors and cancer patients. Method: immunoSEQ multiplex PCR; TCRdb's copy keeps in-frame clones and lacks some. The table records tens of thousands of clones, roughly 85% of them present only once. The germline V gene encodes CDR1 SGHVS and CDR2 FQNEAQ. Trimming took 4 bases from V and 8 from J, leaving 20 bases between them. The CDR3 has 15 residues. What was sequenced was blood. The clonotype originates from a middle-aged man in good health. V gene TRBV7-8 combines with J gene TRBJ1-2, with D unresolved. The CDR3 loop is CASSYKSRPWEGYTF. DNA for the CDR3: TGTGCCAGCAGCTACAAGAGTCGTCCTTGGGAAGGCTACACCTTC. Looking up the rest from reference TRBV7-8 and TRBJ1-2 gives the full variable domain: GAGVSQSPRYKVAKRGQDVALRCDPISGHVSLFWYQQALGQGPEFLTYFQNEAQLDKSGLPSDRFFAERPEGSVSTLKIQRTQQEDSAVYLCASSYKSRPWEGYTFGSGTRLTVV.